This is a list of T cell receptor beta chains from one sample in a study of T cell changes during pregnancy in multiple sclerosis. The assay was immunoSEQ multiplex PCR, and TCRdb's table has in-frame clones only and misses some. This sample has 60,000 or so clones, with 80% to 95% found just once. Sequenced material: peripheral blood, taken in the second trimester of pregnancy. These receptor sequences come from a female donor in good health, enrolled as a control in a pregnancy study. The CDR3 runs from the conserved cysteine through the conserved F or W. D genes are given only for firm matches.

CDR3aa: CASSLPGLASEQYF
CDR3nt: TGTGCCAGCAGCTTACCGGGACTAGCCTCCGAGCAGTACTTC
d_gene: TRBD2
len: 14
j_gene: TRBJ2-7
v_gene: TRBV7-9

CDR3aa: CSARGTSEQYF
CDR3nt: TGCAGTGCTAGAGGGACAAGCGAGCAGTACTTC
d_gene: -
len: 11
j_gene: TRBJ2-7
v_gene: TRBV20-1

CDR3aa: CASKEETSEIYNEQFF
CDR3nt: TGTGCCAGCAAAGAAGAGACTAGCGAGATCTACAATGAGCAGTTCTTC
d_gene: TRBD2
len: 16
j_gene: TRBJ2-1
v_gene: TRBV27

CDR3aa: CASSQEGLVSYEQYF
CDR3nt: TGTGCCAGCAGCCAAGAGGGCTTAGTCTCCTACGAGCAGTACTTC
d_gene: -
len: 15
j_gene: TRBJ2-7
v_gene: TRBV4-2